This is a list of T cell receptor beta chains from one sample in a study of blood T cell repertoires in COVID-19. Generated by immunoSEQ multiplex PCR, the TCRdb table keeps only in-frame clones and is missing some. In the table there are 170,000 or so clones, about nine tenths of which are singletons. The specimen was peripheral blood. These TCRs come from a man between 18 and 35 years old who had recovered from COVID-19. The CDR3 runs from the conserved cysteine through the conserved F or W. A D gene is named only where the DNA matches it firmly. For some rows the clone size is stated as once, few or many, or as a class when expanded; others skip it.

abundance,d_gene,j_gene,v_gene,CDR3aa,CDR3nt
once,TRBD1,TRBJ1-2,TRBV27,CASSLAGTGTYGYTF,TGTGCCAGCAGTTTAGCCGGGACAGGGACCTATGGCTACACCTTC
NA,NA,TRBJ2-7,TRBV27,CASSLGGIYEQYF,TGTGCCAGCAGTTTGGGCGGGATCTACGAGCAGTACTTC
NA,NA,TRBJ2-1,TRBV11-2,CASSFPSRGEQFF,TGTGCCAGCAGCTTTCCCTCCCGGGGTGAGCAGTTCTTC
NA,TRBD2,TRBJ2-1,TRBV5-4,CASSSPGASGNSYNEQFF,TGTGCCAGCAGCTCACCCGGGGCTAGCGGGAACTCCTACAATGAGCAGTTCTTC
NA,TRBD1,TRBJ1-4,TRBV5-8,CASSQGTGHATNEKLFF,TGTGCCAGCAGCCAAGGGACAGGTCATGCAACTAATGAAAAACTGTTTTTT
NA,TRBD2,TRBJ2-5,TRBV10-3,CAIRPQGGETQYF,TGTGCCATCAGACCGCAGGGAGGGGAGACCCAGTACTTC
NA,NA,TRBJ2-7,TRBV19,CASSNGSPWEQYF,TGTGCCAGTAGTAACGGGTCACCTTGGGAGCAGTACTTC
NA,TRBD2,TRBJ2-3,TRBV9,CASSSRLAGVTDTQYF,TGTGCCAGCAGCTCCCGGTTAGCGGGAGTAACAGATACGCAGTATTTT
NA,NA,TRBJ2-3,TRBV24-1,CATSDSAGTDTQYF,TGTGCCACCAGTGATTCTGCCGGGACAGATACGCAGTATTTT
once,NA,TRBJ1-3,TRBV6-1,CASSEFGGSSGNTIYF,TGTGCCAGCAGTGAATTCGGAGGGAGCTCTGGAAACACCATATATTTT
NA,TRBD1,TRBJ1-4,TRBV27,CASSLSQDRGANEKLFF,TGTGCCAGCAGTTTATCGCAGGACAGGGGGGCTAATGAAAAACTGTTTTTT
NA,TRBD1,TRBJ1-1,TRBV6-1,CASSKGTGYMSTEAFF,TGTGCCAGCAGTAAAGGGACAGGGTATATGAGTACTGAAGCTTTCTTT
NA,NA,TRBJ1-2,TRBV7-2,CASSFLAGPGYGYTF,TGTGCCAGCAGCTTTCTGGCAGGGCCAGGGTATGGCTACACCTTC
NA,TRBD1,TRBJ1-1,TRBV4-1,CASSQDKQGAGNTEAFF,TGCGCCAGCAGCCAAGATAAGCAGGGGGCGGGGAACACTGAAGCTTTCTTT
NA,TRBD2,TRBJ2-1,TRBV5-1,CASSRGSVREGRNEQFF,TGCGCCAGCAGCCGGGGGAGCGTGCGGGAGGGCCGCAATGAGCAGTTCTTC
NA,TRBD2,TRBJ2-1,TRBV2,CASLTWPSGSNEQFF,TGTGCCAGCCTCACGTGGCCGAGCGGGAGTAATGAGCAGTTCTTC
NA,TRBD1,TRBJ1-2,TRBV6-5,CASRVKGGSRGYTF,TGTGCCAGCCGAGTGAAAGGGGGCTCGCGGGGCTACACCTTC
NA,NA,TRBJ2-1,TRBV6-5,CASSPQDSGEQFF,TGTGCCAGCAGTCCCCAGGACAGTGGTGAGCAGTTCTTC
NA,NA,TRBJ1-5,TRBV6-1,CASRQDSYSNQPQHF,TGTGCCAGCAGGCAGGACAGCTATAGCAATCAGCCCCAGCATTTT
NA,NA,TRBJ1-2,TRBV4-1,CASSQDPGDGGATYTF,TGCGCCAGCAGCCAAGATCCAGGGGATGGGGGTGCTACCTACACCTTC
NA,NA,TRBJ1-1,TRBV27,CASSIGTPWTEAFF,TGTGCCAGCAGTATAGGGACACCGTGGACTGAAGCTTTCTTT
once,NA,TRBJ2-3,TRBV5-1,CASSLRTSTDTQYF,TGCGCCAGCAGCTTGCGAACTAGCACAGATACGCAGTATTTT
NA,TRBD2,TRBJ2-3,TRBV6-2/TRBV6-3,CASSYAAGEVRDTQYF,TGTGCCAGCAGTTACGCAGCGGGAGAGGTACGGGATACGCAGTATTTT
once,TRBD2,TRBJ2-3,TRBV13,CASSSRGGRTDTQYF,TGTGCCAGCAGCTCCCGCGGGGGGAGAACAGATACGCAGTATTTT
NA,NA,TRBJ2-1,TRBV3-1/TRBV3-2,CASSQLAYSYNEQFF,TGTGCCAGCAGCCAATTAGCGTACTCCTACAATGAGCAGTTCTTC
NA,NA,TRBJ1-4,TRBV30,CAWSVLQGEKLFF,TGTGCCTGGAGTGTGCTGCAGGGTGAAAAACTGTTTTTT
NA,NA,TRBJ1-1,TRBV9,CASSFAMNTEAFF,TGTGCCAGCAGCTTCGCTATGAACACTGAAGCTTTCTTT
NA,NA,TRBJ2-7,TRBV5-4,CASSQDSYEQYF,TGTGCCAGCAGTCAGGACAGCTACGAGCAGTACTTC
NA,TRBD1,TRBJ1-1,TRBV14,CASSPIKGQGSGTEAFF,TGTGCCAGCAGCCCCATAAAAGGACAGGGATCGGGTACTGAAGCTTTCTTT
NA,NA,TRBJ2-7,TRBV19,CASSWRESYEQYF,TGTGCCAGTAGTTGGAGGGAGAGCTACGAGCAGTACTTC
once,NA,TRBJ2-3,TRBV5-4,CASSLGTAKSTDTQYF,TGTGCCAGCAGCTTGGGGACAGCCAAAAGCACAGATACGCAGTATTTT
NA,TRBD1,TRBJ1-5,TRBV4-1,CASSSLDRGNQPQHF,TGCGCCAGCAGCTCACTGGACAGGGGAAATCAGCCCCAGCATTTT
once,TRBD2,TRBJ2-3,TRBV18,CASSRAGGPLDTDTQYF,TGTGCCAGCTCAAGGGCGGGAGGGCCGCTTGACACAGATACGCAGTATTTT
NA,NA,TRBJ1-5,TRBV5-8,CASSPRHSNQPQHF,TGTGCCAGCAGCCCTCGACATAGCAATCAGCCCCAGCATTTT
NA,TRBD2,TRBJ2-4,TRBV5-6,CASSPDGGRDIQYF,TGTGCCAGCAGCCCTGACGGGGGGAGGGACATTCAGTACTTC
once,TRBD2,TRBJ2-2,TRBV7-9,CASSSRLAGDTGELFF,TGTGCCAGCAGCTCCAGACTAGCGGGAGACACCGGGGAGCTGTTTTTT
NA,NA,TRBJ2-7,TRBV6-2/TRBV6-3,CASSSAREQYF,TGTGCCAGCAGTTCTGCTAGGGAGCAGTACTTC
NA,TRBD2,TRBJ2-7,TRBV6-8,CASRRLGLAAYEQYF,TGTGCCAGCAGGCGGCTGGGACTAGCGGCCTACGAGCAGTACTTC
NA,NA,TRBJ1-1,TRBV6-4,CASSTGTWGTEAFF,TGTGCCAGCAGTACAGGGACCTGGGGCACTGAAGCTTTCTTT
once,TRBD1,TRBJ2-3,TRBV30,CAWSQGDPPDTQYF,TGTGCCTGGAGTCAGGGGGACCCCCCAGATACGCAGTATTTT
NA,TRBD1,TRBJ2-5,TRBV28,CASSPTGEETQYF,TGTGCCAGCAGTCCGACAGGGGAAGAGACCCAGTACTTC
NA,NA,TRBJ2-1,TRBV6-5,CASTLMRASYNEQFF,TGTGCCAGCACACTTATGCGGGCTTCCTACAATGAGCAGTTCTTC
NA,TRBD1,TRBJ1-2,TRBV6-5,CASSYSGTGAGYTF,TGTGCCAGCAGTTACTCTGGGACAGGGGCTGGCTACACCTTC
NA,NA,TRBJ2-3,TRBV7-9,CASSFFPDTQYF,TGTGCCAGCAGCTTCTTCCCAGATACGCAGTATTTT